The 2 T cell receptor beta chains reported below all come from one sample, sequenced in a study of T cell responses to AZD1222 COVID-19 vaccine. Produced via immunoSEQ multiplex PCR; TCRdb's table is partial and in-frame only. Of 95,000 to 150,000 clones in the sample, about nine tenths were seen once. This sample comprised peripheral blood, obtained on day 0 of AZD1222 vaccination. The source of these receptors is an adult in good health.

The chain links TRBV3-1 (or the pseudogene TRBV3-2) to TRBJ1-5; D remains unclear. The ends were cut back, 1 base at V and 4 bases at J, with 5 bases in the middle. CDR3 size: 13 residues. Per the germline V gene, CDR1 is LGHDT and CDR2 is YNNKEL (reference sequence). Here the CDR3 reads CASSQGPNQPQHF. The CDR3 coding sequence is TGTGCCAGCAGCCAAGGACCGAATCAGCCCCAGCATTTT.

The chain couples TRBV6-5 to TRBJ1-2; D call uncertain. The V end was cut by 3 bases, the J end by 0 bases, with 8 bases between. The CDR3 runs to 14 residues. The germline gives CDR1 MNHEY, CDR2 SVGAGI. CDR3 region: CASSYDTTNYGYTF. Written as DNA, the CDR3 is TGTGCCAGCAGTTATGACACGACTAACTATGGCTACACCTTC.